This passage covers 30 T cell receptor beta chains from one sample sequenced in a study of blood T cell repertoires in COVID-19. Clones were read by immunoSEQ multiplex PCR, and TCRdb kept only the in-frame ones, dropping some. The table has roughly 140,000 clones, around 84% seen once; the top ten hold 7% to 10%. Material: peripheral blood. These receptors were obtained from an older woman with COVID-19, enrolled during active disease.

The rearrangement links TRBV7-3 to TRBJ2-1; D unclear. The CDR3 covers 14 residues. The V end was cut by 0 bases, the J end by 9 bases, with 12 bases between. The germline CDR1 and CDR2 sequences are SGHTA and FQGTGA. This CDR3 reads CASSLTSLPGEQFF. In DNA, the CDR3 is TGTGCCAGCAGCTTAACCTCCCTCCCGGGTGAGCAGTTCTTC.

The rearrangement joins TRBV6-5 to TRBJ2-3; unclear D gene. Looked up from germline, CDR1 is MNHEY and CDR2 is SVGAGI. V was pared by 6 bases and J by 4 bases, with 8 bases between. This CDR3 is 12 amino acids long. The CDR3 spells CASSPAADTQYF. The CDR3 DNA sequence: TGTGCCAGCAGCCCGGCGGCAGATACGCAGTATTTT.

CDR3 sequence: CSVSPGTGRNTGELFF. CDR3 in DNA: TGCAGCGTCTCTCCCGGGACAGGGAGAAACACCGGGGAGCTGTTTTTT. This chain links TRBV29-1 with TRBJ2-2; TRBD1 agrees at 9 bases. CDR1 SQVTM and CDR2 ANQGSEA come from the germline V gene. The CDR3 is 16 amino acids. J lost 2 bases, V lost 6 bases, and 10 bases had no gene match.

This chain joins TRBV6-2 or TRBV6-3 and TRBJ1-5, with unresolved D. V lost 2 bases and J 0 bases, leaving 8 bases between the germline ends. Germline V gene lookup returns CDR1 MNHEY and CDR2 SVGEGT. The CDR3 extends over 15 amino acids. CDR3 sequence (DNA): TGTGCCAGCAGTTACGAGTGGTTTAGCAATCAGCCCCAGCATTTT. Translated, it gives CASSYEWFSNQPQHF.

The chain carries TRBV27 and TRBJ1-5; perhaps TRBD1 as D (5 bases). The CDR3 contains 15 residues. Per germline, CDR1 MNHEY and CDR2 SMNVEV (reference sequence). Trimming removed 6 bases at V and 6 bases at J, with 18 bases between. The CDR3 loop reads CASSPGGGTAQPQHF. CDR3 nucleotides: TGTGCCAGCAGCCCGGGGGGAGGAACAGCTCAGCCCCAGCATTTT.

The V call is TRBV3-1 (or the pseudogene TRBV3-2), the J call TRBJ1-2, with D unclear. V shed 1 base and J shed 1 base, with 13 bases lying between them. Germline V gene data show CDR1 as LGHDT and CDR2 as YNNKEL (reference sequence). This CDR3 has 16 amino acids. CDR3 sequence reads: CASSQGRSESNYGYTF. Written as DNA, the CDR3 is TGTGCCAGCAGCCAAGGGAGGAGCGAGAGTAACTATGGCTACACCTTC.

CDR3 DNA: TGTGCCAGCTCGCAGTCCACAGGGACGGATACGCAGTATTTT. Residues: CASSQSTGTDTQYF. The rearrangement links TRBV18 to TRBJ2-3, with a weak D call TRBD1 (6 bases). The CDR3 sequence is 14 residues long. CDR1 is KGHSH and CDR2 is LQKENI in the germline V gene. V gave up 6 bases and J gave up 6 bases, with 16 bases separating them. Combining the CDR3 with reference TRBV18 and TRBJ2-3 gives the whole variable domain NAGVMQNPRHLVRRRGQEARLRCSPMKGHSHVYWYRQLPEEGLKFMVYLQKENIIDESGMPKERFSAEFPKEGPSILRIQQVVRGDSAAYFCASSQSTGTDTQYFGPGTRLTVL.

The chain links TRBV29-1 to TRBJ1-1, with 7 bases fitting TRBD1. This CDR3 comprises 16 residues. CDR1 and CDR2 from the germline V gene are SQVTM and ANQGSEA. V shed 6 bases, J shed 5 bases, and the junction held 18 bases outside the gene matches. This chain's CDR3 is CSVLPRYRQGSTEAFF. Written as DNA, the CDR3 is TGCAGCGTCCTCCCCCGTTATCGACAGGGAAGTACTGAAGCTTTCTTT.

The V and J genes are TRBV9 and TRBJ1-6; TRBD1 agrees at 9 bases. Germline V gene data show CDR1 as SGDLS and CDR2 as YYNGEE. J lost 9 bases, V lost 0 bases, and 4 bases had no gene match. There are 15 residues in the CDR3. This CDR3 is CASSVAGTGSSPLHF. CDR3 in DNA: TGTGCCAGCAGCGTAGCTGGGACAGGGTCTTCACCCCTCCACTTT.

This clone was observed once. The chain employs TRBV19 and TRBJ1-5, with D possibly TRBD1 on 5 matching bases. CDR1 is LNHDA, CDR2 SQIVND, per germline (reference sequence). The V end was cut by 7 bases, the J end by 5 bases, with 9 bases between. The length of the CDR3 is 12 residues. The CDR3 here is CASKKGHQPQHF. CDR3 DNA: TGTGCCAGTAAAAAGGGGCATCAGCCCCAGCATTTT. The full variable domain, completed using reference TRBV19 and TRBJ1-5, is DGGITQSPKYLFRKEGQNVTLSCEQNLNHDAMYWYRQDPGQGLRLIYYSQIVNDFQKGDIAEGYSVSREKKESFPLTVTSAQKNPTAFYLCASKKGHQPQHFGDGTRLSIL.

The V gene is TRBV5-6, the J gene TRBJ1-5; tentatively, D is TRBD1 (6 bases). Germline lookup yields CDR1 SGHDT and CDR2 YYEEEE. The CDR3 has 13 residues. Deletions cut 4 bases from V and 3 bases from J, with 8 bases between. The chain's CDR3 is CASSRDTNQPQHF. The CDR3 bases are TGTGCCAGCAGCCGGGACACCAATCAGCCCCAGCATTTT.

The chain joins TRBV7-3 to TRBJ1-1; the D is unclear. Germline V gene data show CDR1 as SGHTA and CDR2 as FQGTGA. This CDR3 spans 12 amino acids. Trimming took 6 bases from V and 7 from J, leaving 12 bases between them. CDR3 bases: TGTGCCAGCAGTCAACGGGGAGGTGAAGCTTTCTTT. Protein product: CASSQRGGEAFF.

The V gene is TRBV13, the J gene TRBJ1-4, with unresolved D. Per the germline V gene, CDR1 is PRHDT and CDR2 is FYEKMQ (reference sequence). The germline V and J ends were trimmed by 5 bases and 8 bases, with 12 bases remaining between them. The CDR3 is 13 amino acids. This CDR3 is CASSARGSEKLFF. The CDR3 nucleotides read TGTGCCAGCAGCGCGCGGGGTAGCGAAAAACTGTTTTTT.

CDR3 residues: CASSPKADSPLHF. In nucleotides, the CDR3 is TGTGCCAGCTCACCTAAGGCGGATTCACCCCTCCACTTT. The rearrangement joins TRBV18 to TRBJ1-6; D unclear. This CDR3 comprises 13 residues. Trimming removed 3 bases at V and 8 bases at J, with 8 bases between. Per the germline V gene, CDR1 is KGHSH and CDR2 is LQKENI.

This clone has a single count. The V call is TRBV3-1 (or the pseudogene TRBV3-2), the J call TRBJ1-4; 7 nucleotides line up with TRBD1. CDR3 length: 14 amino acids. Germline V gene lookup returns CDR1 LGHDT and CDR2 YNNKEL (reference sequence). The V and J ends lost 8 bases and 5 bases, in that order; junction bases with no gene match: 8. The CDR3 spells CASGLQGQNEKLFF. CDR3 nucleotide sequence: TGTGCCAGCGGCTTACAGGGGCAAAATGAAAAACTGTTTTTT.

The genes are TRBV11-2 and TRBJ2-5; TRBD2 agrees at 7 bases. The ends lost 2 bases at V and 5 bases at J; junction bases unmatched: 8. CDR3 size: 15 residues. Germline lookup yields CDR1 SGHAT and CDR2 FQNNGV. CDR3 residues: CASSLSRGGSETQYF. The CDR3 coding sequence is TGTGCCAGCAGCTTATCCCGGGGCGGGAGTGAGACCCAGTACTTC.

The chain couples TRBV6-5 to TRBJ1-5; 8 positions match TRBD1. The CDR3 totals 14 residues. Germline assignment: CDR1 MNHEY and CDR2 SVGAGI. The trim removed 6 bases at V and 4 bases at J, leaving 5 bases unmatched. This CDR3 reads CASRMTGANQPQHF. The CDR3, as DNA: TGTGCCAGCAGAATGACAGGGGCGAATCAGCCCCAGCATTTT.

The genes are TRBV27 and TRBJ2-1; 9 bases align to TRBD2. CDR3 size: 16 residues. The germline CDR1 and CDR2 sequences are MNHEY and SMNVEV (reference sequence). The J segment lost 8 bases and the V segment lost 2 bases, leaving 10 bases of the junction unmatched. CDR3 loop: CASSLGFAGGTDEQFF. The DNA for the CDR3 is TGTGCCAGCAGTTTAGGATTCGCGGGAGGGACCGATGAGCAGTTCTTC.

J is TRBJ1-5 and V is TRBV5-1; perhaps TRBD1 as D (6 bases). Per the germline V gene, CDR1 is SGHRS and CDR2 is YFSETQ. Between the trimmed V and J ends, which lost 5 bases and 2 bases, there was a span of 14 bases. CDR3 length equals 15 residues. The DNA of the CDR3 is TGCGCCAGCAGTCGGGGGGCTGTGGGCAATCAGCCCCAGCATTTT. It codes for CASSRGAVGNQPQHF.

The V gene is TRBV6-5, the J gene TRBJ2-2; 11 bases align to TRBD2. Germline-derived CDR1 and CDR2 are MNHEY and SVGAGI. V lost 8 bases to trimming and J lost 6 bases; unmatched junction nucleotides: 8. This CDR3 has 15 residues. The CDR3 DNA sequence: TGTGCCAGCCGTAGCGGGGGGGCCGTGGCCGGGGAGCTGTTTTTT. Translated: CASRSGGAVAGELFF.

This clone was picked up one time. V is TRBV6-5 and J is TRBJ1-2; perhaps TRBD1 as D (5 bases). V shed 5 bases and J shed 7 bases, with 17 bases lying between them. CDR1 and CDR2 (germline): MNHEY, SVGAGI. This CDR3 is 14 amino acids long. For the CDR3, the DNA is TGTGCCAGCAGTCTCGCGGTTCTAAGGGGTGGCTACACCTTC. Translation gives CASSLAVLRGGYTF.

The chain uses TRBV10-3 and TRBJ1-5; no clear D. The CDR3 runs to 16 residues. Trimming removed 3 bases from V and 5 bases from J, with 17 bases in between. Germline lookup yields CDR1 ENHRY and CDR2 SYGVKD. In DNA form, the CDR3 reads TGTGCCATCAGTGAAGCGGGCGCCGGTGAGGATCAGCCCCAGCATTTT. This codes for CAISEAGAGEDQPQHF.

The rearrangement uses TRBV5-6 and TRBJ1-5, with TRBD1 matching over 7 bases. V lost 4 bases and J lost 4; bases outside the gene matches: 8. CDR3 length: 15 amino acids. Germline V gene lookup returns CDR1 SGHDT and CDR2 YYEEEE. The CDR3 loop reads CASSETGAGNQPQHF. The CDR3, as DNA: TGTGCCAGCAGCGAAACAGGGGCGGGAAATCAGCCCCAGCATTTT.

This clone was counted at least ten times. The chain joins TRBV11-1 to TRBJ2-3, with 7 bases matching TRBD2. Germline CDR1 reads SGHAT; CDR2 reads FQDESV (reference sequence). This CDR3 spans 16 amino acids. V gave up 2 bases and J gave up 5 bases; unmatched junction bases: 10. The chain's CDR3 is CASSLSTGGSGDTQYF. CDR3 bases: TGTGCCAGCAGCTTATCAACGGGGGGATCCGGAGATACGCAGTATTTT.

The chain combines TRBV18 with TRBJ1-1; D is ambiguous. Germline-derived CDR1 and CDR2 are KGHSH and LQKENI. The V end was cut by 4 bases, the J end by 0 bases, with 9 bases between. This CDR3 has 14 residues. The CDR3 loop reads CASSQERLNTEAFF. The DNA for the CDR3 is TGTGCCAGCTCACAGGAGCGATTGAACACTGAAGCTTTCTTT.

This clone was seen only once. The V and J genes are TRBV19 and TRBJ2-2, with D tentatively TRBD1 (5 bases). The V end was cut by 3 bases, the J end by 3 bases, with 8 bases between. The CDR3 consists of 14 residues. Germline CDR1 reads LNHDA; CDR2 reads SQIVND (reference sequence). The CDR3 loop reads CASSMGRDTGELFF. In DNA form, the CDR3 reads TGTGCCAGTAGTATGGGCAGGGACACCGGGGAGCTGTTTTTT.

The chain combines TRBV25-1 with TRBJ1-6; 9 positions agree with TRBD1. Germline V gives CDR1 MGHDK, CDR2 SYGVNS. The CDR3 totals 17 residues. Trimming at V came to 4 bases and at J to 8 bases, leaving 12 bases not matched to a gene. This chain's CDR3 is CASSVRSGTGQHSPLHF. For the CDR3, the DNA is TGTGCCAGCAGTGTCCGCTCCGGGACAGGGCAACATTCACCCCTCCACTTT.

This chain uses TRBV2 with TRBJ1-1; D not certain. V was trimmed by 2 bases and J by 0 bases, leaving 13 bases between them. The germline CDR1 and CDR2 sequences are SNHLY and FYNNEI. The CDR3 has 16 amino acids. CDR3 bases: TGTGCCAGCAGTGAATCCTCCCGGGTTATGAACACTGAAGCTTTCTTT. Protein: CASSESSRVMNTEAFF.

The chain has TRBV6-5 and TRBJ2-5; no firm D call. Germline V gene sequence: CDR1 MNHEY, CDR2 SVGAGI. Between the trimmed V and J ends, which lost 6 bases and 1 base, there was a span of 12 bases. This CDR3 region has 14 residues. CDR3 residues: CASRKDTSQETQYF. As DNA, the CDR3 is TGTGCCAGCAGGAAAGACACCAGCCAAGAGACCCAGTACTTC.

This rearrangement joins TRBV5-1 to TRBJ1-4; no reliable D call. CDR1 is SGHRS and CDR2 is YFSETQ in the germline V gene. Trimming removed 4 bases at V and 0 bases at J, with 4 bases between. The CDR3 totals 13 residues. The CDR3 region has the DNA TGCGCCAGCAGCGTAGCAACTAATGAAAAACTGTTTTTT. As protein: CASSVATNEKLFF.